These 27 T cell receptor beta chains were sequenced from one sample in a study of T cells in Graves' hyperthyroidism and ophthalmopathy. Amplification targeted TCR beta CDR3 regions from RNA transcripts. With the HTBI primer set, the TCR CDR3 went through a first round of RT-PCR. TCRdb reprocessed the multiplex PCR reads with MiXCR, giving one entry per CDR3 protein. The data show around 430,000 distinct CDR3 sequences, about 15% seen once. Sequenced material: blood. The source is a woman under 40 with Graves' hyperthyroidism.

This clonotype was seen a handful of times. This chain uses TRBV6-2 or TRBV6-3 with TRBJ2-2, with 10 bases lining up with TRBD2. The CDR3 runs to 16 residues. J lost 8 bases, V lost 7 bases, and 13 bases had no gene match. CDR1 and CDR2 from the germline V gene are MNHEY and SVGEGT. In DNA, the CDR3 is TGTGCCAGCAACAACGGTCTAGCGGGAGTAACTGGGGAGCTGTTTTTT. Translation gives CASNNGLAGVTGELFF.

This clonotype was seen only a few times. The rearrangement links TRBV3-1 to TRBJ2-3, with 9 nucleotides matching TRBD2. CDR1 and CDR2 from the germline V gene are LGHDT and YNNKEL (reference sequence). Germline trimming cut 1 base from V and 2 bases from J; bases unmatched to any gene: 4. There are 16 residues in the CDR3. As DNA, the CDR3 is TGTGCCAGCAGCCAAGTTAGCGGGAGAGTCACAGATACGCAGTATTTT. Protein product: CASSQVSGRVTDTQYF.

This clonotype was seen more than once but under ten times. The rearrangement links TRBV2 to TRBJ1-2; D is perhaps TRBD1 (5 bases). Germline V gene sequence: CDR1 SNHLY, CDR2 FYNNEI. V was trimmed by 1 base and J by 8 bases, leaving 5 bases between them. The CDR3 is 11 residues long. As DNA, the CDR3 is TGTGCCAGCAGTGAAGGGGACGGCTACACCTTC. Residues: CASSEGDGYTF.

The V call is TRBV6-1, the J call TRBJ1-5; no definite D call. The CDR3 consists of 12 residues. Germline V gene sequence: CDR1 MNHNS, CDR2 SASEGT. Trimming shortened V by 7 bases and J by 6 bases, and 10 bases separated the two germline ends. Written as DNA, the CDR3 is TGTGCCAGCACCTCTGGTAGTCAGCCCCAGCATTTT. It is translated as CASTSGSQPQHF.

The table lists this clonotype with many counts. The chain combines TRBV7-9 with TRBJ2-5, with D possibly being TRBD2 (6 bases). Trimming took off 6 bases at V and 2 bases at J, with 13 bases between the two ends. Germline V gives CDR1 SEHNR, CDR2 FQNEAQ (reference sequence). This CDR3 region has 14 residues. The CDR3 sequence: CASRPSSAQETQYF. DNA of the CDR3: TGTGCCAGCAGACCATCTAGCGCACAAGAGACCCAGTACTTC.

This clonotype was seen repeatedly, ten times or more. CDR3 sequence: CASSPDRTNTEAFF. In DNA, the CDR3 is TGCGCCAGCAGCCCGGACAGAACGAACACTGAAGCTTTCTTT. The rearrangement uses TRBV5-1 and TRBJ1-1, with D possibly TRBD1 on 6 matching bases. The CDR3 is 14 amino acids. Germline CDR1 and CDR2: SGHRS and YFSETQ. V gave up 4 bases and J gave up 1 base, with 11 bases separating them.

This clonotype showed up many times. The V gene is TRBV7-9, the J gene TRBJ2-1, with D possibly matching TRBD1 (6 bases). The ends were cut back, 3 bases at V and 7 bases at J, with 13 bases in the middle. The CDR3 runs 14 residues. CDR1 and CDR2 (germline): SEHNR, FQNEAQ (reference sequence). CDR3 sequence: CASSFRTAQNEQFF. The CDR3 DNA reads as TGTGCCAGCAGCTTCAGGACAGCTCAAAATGAGCAGTTCTTC.

This clonotype was counted between two and nine times. The rearrangement joins TRBV20-1 to TRBJ2-5; D unclear. Trimming took off 6 bases at V and 5 bases at J, with 16 bases between the two ends. This CDR3 has 13 amino acids. Germline V lookup: CDR1 DFQATT, CDR2 SNEGSKA (reference sequence). For the CDR3, the DNA is TGCAGTGCAAGGGCCCTTAGGTGGGAGACCCAGTACTTC. Protein product: CSARALRWETQYF.

In its sample, this clonotype was seen many times. The V and J genes are TRBV7-6 and TRBJ2-3; 11 nucleotides match TRBD1. The CDR3 is made up of 19 amino acids. Germline values: CDR1 SGHVS, CDR2 FNYEAQ. Trimming removed 0 bases from V and 7 bases from J; junction bases left unmatched: 15. The CDR3 reads CASSLAPDADRGLRNTQYF. CDR3 DNA sequence: TGTGCCAGCAGCTTAGCCCCCGATGCGGACAGGGGGCTGCGTAATACGCAGTATTTT.

This chain joins TRBV13 and TRBJ1-1; D gene uncertain. CDR1 and CDR2 from the germline V gene are PRHDT and FYEKMQ (reference sequence). V gave up 5 bases and J gave up 2 bases, with 9 bases separating them. The CDR3 extends over 13 amino acids. The CDR3 region is CASSKDFNTEAFF. CDR3 in DNA: TGTGCCAGCAGCAAAGACTTTAACACTGAAGCTTTCTTT.

V usage is TRBV18 and J usage is TRBJ2-1, with 8 positions matching TRBD1. V shed 10 bases and J 3 bases; nucleotides not matched to a gene: 20. The CDR3 is made up of 18 amino acids. Germline values: CDR1 KGHSH, CDR2 LQKENI. The DNA for the CDR3 is TGTGCCAACTCGCACCCGGGACACGACAGGGGACACTACAATGAGCAGTTCTTC. Translated: CANSHPGHDRGHYNEQFF. Full variable domain (outside the CDR3, taken from reference TRBV18 and TRBJ2-1): NAGVMQNPRHLVRRRGQEARLRCSPMKGHSHVYWYRQLPEEGLKFMVYLQKENIIDESGMPKERFSAEFPKEGPSILRIQQVVRGDSAAYFCANSHPGHDRGHYNEQFFGPGTRLTVL.

A word on this clonotype: One end of the junction varies from germline; a read error may be responsible. The gene calls are TRBV27 and TRBJ2-1; D is possibly TRBD1 (6 bases). CDR3 size: 14 residues. Germline CDR1 is MNHEY and CDR2 is SMNVEV (reference sequence). The CDR3 here is CVSSFQGSYNEQFF. CDR3 in DNA: TGTGTCAGCAGTTTTCAGGGGTCATACAATGAGCAGTTCTTC.

This clonotype was counted at least ten times. CDR3 region: CASSNQAAGELFF. CDR3 sequence (DNA): TGTGCCAGCAGTAATCAGGCGGCCGGGGAGCTGTTTTTT. This rearrangement joins TRBV27 to TRBJ2-2; D gene uncertain. Trimming shortened V by 5 bases and J by 6 bases, and 10 bases separated the two germline ends. Germline CDR1 and CDR2: MNHEY and SMNVEV (reference sequence). This CDR3 is built from 13 residues.

The chain is built from TRBV6-1 and TRBJ2-6, with no clear D. V was shortened by 1 base and J by 0 bases, with 7 bases between the two germline ends. This CDR3 has 16 amino acids. Per germline, CDR1 MNHNS and CDR2 SASEGT. The CDR3 here is CASSEVMGSGANVLTF. CDR3 nucleotides: TGTGCCAGCAGTGAAGTTATGGGCTCTGGGGCCAACGTCCTGACTTTC.

This clonotype appeared many times. V and J are TRBV18 and TRBJ1-5; D is possibly TRBD1 (5 bases). The V gene's germline CDR1 is KGHSH and CDR2 LQKENI. V lost 2 bases and J lost 0, with 8 bases in between. The CDR3 totals 15 residues. The CDR3 here is CASSPRQISNQPQHF. The CDR3 nucleotides read TGTGCCAGCTCACCAAGACAGATTAGCAATCAGCCCCAGCATTTT.

The chain couples TRBV20-1 to TRBJ2-7; 13 bases fit TRBD2. The CDR3 totals 19 residues. The V and J ends lost 0 bases and 0 bases, in that order; junction bases with no gene match: 11. The germline CDR1 and CDR2 sequences are DFQATT and SNEGSKA (reference sequence). The CDR3 reads CSARDRGTSGTKDSYEQYF. CDR3 DNA: TGCAGTGCTAGAGATCGAGGGACTAGCGGGACGAAAGACTCCTACGAGCAGTACTTC.

This chain connects TRBV4-1 to TRBJ1-4, with a tentative D call TRBD1 (5 bases). The V and J ends lost 3 bases and 5 bases respectively, with 13 bases between them. This CDR3 has 15 amino acids. The germline gives CDR1 MGHRA, CDR2 YSYEKL. This CDR3 is CASSQTGTKNEKLFF. The DNA for the CDR3 is TGCGCCAGCAGCCAGACCGGGACCAAAAATGAAAAACTGTTTTTT.

This clonotype was seen many times. The V call is TRBV3-1, the J call TRBJ2-7, with TRBD2 identical over 13 bases. Trimming cost V 4 bases and J 3 bases; bases outside gene matches: 15. This CDR3 comprises 19 residues. The germline V gene has CDR1 LGHDT and CDR2 YNNKEL (reference sequence). The CDR3 DNA reads as TGTGCCAGCAGCCCTAAAATTGGACTAGCGGGAGTGCCAAACTACGAGCAGTACTTC. Protein sequence: CASSPKIGLAGVPNYEQYF.

This clonotype came up many times. The V and J genes are TRBV10-3 and TRBJ2-7; a weak D match, TRBD2 (5 bases). The germline CDR1 and CDR2 sequences are ENHRY and SYGVKD. CDR3 size: 14 residues. V was clipped by 2 bases and J by 5 bases, with 13 bases between them. This CDR3 is CAISEVRVYDEQYF. The CDR3 DNA reads TGTGCCATCAGTGAGGTGCGGGTTTACGACGAGCAGTACTTC.

The sample holds a few counts of this clonotype. The gene calls are TRBV15 and TRBJ2-1; TRBD1 aligns across 10 bases. Unmatched junction bases numbered 6, after V lost 0 bases and J lost 7 bases. Germline V gives CDR1 LNHNV, CDR2 YYDKDF (reference sequence). The CDR3 has 16 residues. CDR3 DNA sequence: TGTGCCACCAGCAGAGATGACAGGGGGCCTTTGAATGAGCAGTTCTTC. This codes for CATSRDDRGPLNEQFF.

This clonotype showed up many times. V gene TRBV2 combines with J gene TRBJ1-1, with D perhaps matching TRBD1 (6 bases). The CDR3 loop spans 12 amino acids. Per germline, CDR1 SNHLY and CDR2 FYNNEI. The germline V and J ends were trimmed by 10 bases and 4 bases, with 13 bases remaining between them. CDR3 protein: CATSTGATEAFF. In DNA, the CDR3 is TGTGCCACCTCTACGGGGGCCACTGAAGCTTTCTTT. Full variable domain (rest looked up from reference TRBV2 and TRBJ1-1): EPEVTQTPSHQVTQMGQEVILRCVPISNHLYFYWYRQILGQKVEFLVSFYNNEISEKSEIFDDQFSVERPDGSNFTLKIRSTKLEDSAMYFCATSTGATEAFFGQGTRLTVV.

The chain carries TRBV20-1 and TRBJ1-5, with TRBD1 as a possible D gene (5 bases). The CDR3 extends over 14 amino acids. Trimming left V 2 bases short and J 5 bases short, with 13 bases between. Germline-derived CDR1 and CDR2 are DFQATT and SNEGSKA (reference sequence). This chain's CDR3 is CSARSGPNDQPQHF. The CDR3 DNA reads TGCAGTGCTAGATCGGGGCCGAACGATCAGCCCCAGCATTTT.

The rearrangement joins TRBV20-1 to TRBJ2-1; maybe TRBD2 (6 bases). The CDR3 is 12 amino acids. The V end lost 6 bases, the J end lost 10 bases, and 16 bases lay between the germline ends. In germline, CDR1 is DFQATT, CDR2 SNEGSKA (reference sequence). The CDR3 reads CSAGRDRNEQFF. The DNA of the CDR3 is TGCAGTGCAGGGCGGGATAGGAACGAGCAGTTCTTC.

This clonotype was seen many times. Written as DNA, the CDR3 is TGTGCCAGCACCCCTTACTGGGATGGCACAGATACGCAGTATTTT. Protein: CASTPYWDGTDTQYF. This chain joins TRBV7-8 and TRBJ2-3; D is unresolved. CDR1 is SGHVS and CDR2 is FQNEAQ in the germline V gene. Trimming took 7 bases from V and 1 from J, leaving 15 bases between them. The CDR3 spans 15 residues.

The rearrangement joins TRBV3-1 to TRBJ2-7, with 7 bases lining up with TRBD2. Germline assignment: CDR1 LGHDT and CDR2 YNNKEL (reference sequence). The CDR3 has 12 amino acids. With 8 bases clipped from V and 0 bases from J, the junction kept 1 base outside the gene matches. CDR3 residues: CASGGSSYEQYF. The CDR3, as DNA: TGTGCCAGCGGCGGGAGCTCCTACGAGCAGTACTTC.

This clonotype was recorded at least ten times. The rearrangement links TRBV2 to TRBJ2-1; 9 bases are shared with TRBD2. Germline V gives CDR1 SNHLY, CDR2 FYNNEI. The CDR3 length is 15 residues. Trimming took 1 base from V and 8 from J; bases not matched to a gene: 6. The CDR3 reads CASSEDSGRSYEQFF. DNA for the CDR3: TGTGCCAGCAGTGAAGACAGCGGGAGGTCTTATGAGCAGTTCTTC.

This clonotype was picked up many times. The chain carries TRBV12-3 or TRBV12-4 and TRBJ1-5; maybe TRBD1 (6 bases). Trimming pared 4 bases from V and 4 bases from J, leaving 11 bases between. The CDR3 length is 14 residues. For the CDR3, the DNA is TGTGCCAGCAGTTGGGGGCAGATAAATCAGCCCCAGCATTTT. Protein product: CASSWGQINQPQHF.